This T cell receptor (beta chain) was recovered during a study of radiation and T cells in renal cell carcinoma. General study results and limits: No pretreatment tumor biopsies were available for baseline clonotypes. From baseline, blood top tumor clonotypes peaked at 2 weeks post-radiation.

With respect to this clone: Its antigen is currently unknown.

CDR3 size: 17 residues. Unmatched junction bases numbered 9, after V lost 5 bases and J lost 1 base. The germline V gene encodes CDR1 SEHNR and CDR2 FQNEAQ (reference sequence). The time point: blood 2 weeks post-SBRT. The treatment denotes: 15 Gy SBRT to primary tumor, nephrectomy 4 weeks later. Libraries were prepared by immunoSEQ multiplex PCR; TCRdb keeps only in-frame clonotypes and omits some of them. The sample lists 70,000 to 90,000 clones, about 86% occurring once. This sample comprised blood, obtained from a patient whose treatment included radiotherapy and nephrectomy. This chain joins TRBV7-9 and TRBJ2-4; 9 positions match TRBD2. The origin of this receptor is a woman aged 45-65 years with renal cell carcinoma. CDR3 loop: CASSPRGGARAKNIQYF. The CDR3 DNA sequence: TGTGCCAGCAGCCCCCGCGGGGGGGCCAGGGCCAAAAACATTCAGTACTTC.